The 10 T cell receptor beta chains given below trace back to one sample, sequenced in a study of blood T cells in healthy people across ages. A second PCR of roughly 7 to 11 cycles used a sample-barcoded 5' primer and a J-beta primer mix. TCRdb used MiXCR to reprocess the 5' RACE reads, holding one entry per CDR3 protein. This sample carries hundreds of thousands of distinct CDR3 sequences, about 26% of them seen once, and the ten largest clones take less than 3.5%. These data also featured in a second study, about T cells of mothers and their children.

The specimen sequenced was blood. The receptor source for this set is a boy aged 5-17 years in good health.

This clonotype has more than one count but fewer than ten. The chain uses TRBV12-3 or TRBV12-4 and TRBJ1-2, with TRBD1 identical over 8 bases. The CDR3 is 14 residues long. Trimming took 7 bases from V and 8 from J; bases not matched to a gene: 12. In DNA form, the CDR3 reads TGTGCCAGCACTGGACAGGGACTGGGGGGCGGCTACACCTTC. Translating gives CASTGQGLGGGYTF.

V and J are TRBV18 and TRBJ2-3, with 10 bases identical to TRBD1. Germline values: CDR1 KGHSH, CDR2 LQKENI. The CDR3 is 16 residues long. Trimming cost V 6 bases and J 2 bases; bases outside gene matches: 8. The CDR3, as DNA: TGTGCCAGCTCCTCGACAGGGGGCGAAGACACAGATACGCAGTATTTT. Protein product: CASSSTGGEDTDTQYF.

The rearrangement uses TRBV3-1 and TRBJ2-3; D not resolved. V was cut by 4 bases and J by 3 bases, with 8 bases left in between. The CDR3 runs 13 residues. CDR1 and CDR2 from the germline V gene are LGHDT and YNNKEL (reference sequence). The CDR3 is CASSPVTTDTQYF. The CDR3, as DNA: TGTGCCAGCAGCCCCGTAACTACAGATACGCAGTATTTT.

The chain links TRBV4-1 to TRBJ1-6, with TRBD1 matching 8 bases. CDR1 is MGHRA, CDR2 YSYEKL, per germline. This CDR3 spans 15 amino acids. V lost 1 base to trimming and J lost 6 bases; unmatched junction nucleotides: 2. This chain's CDR3 is CASSQGTGGNSPLHF. CDR3 in DNA: TGCGCCAGCAGCCAAGGTACAGGGGGTAATTCACCCCTCCACTTT.

This chain uses TRBV5-1 with TRBJ1-1; D call uncertain. Germline V lookup: CDR1 SGHRS, CDR2 YFSETQ. The CDR3 runs 15 residues. V shed 0 bases and J shed 2 bases, with 11 bases lying between them. This CDR3 is CASSLAGGPNTEAFF. The CDR3 bases are TGCGCCAGCAGCTTGGCCGGCGGACCCAACACTGAAGCTTTCTTT.

About this clonotype: One junction end disagrees with the germline gene, perhaps due to a read error. The rearrangement uses TRBV29-1 and TRBJ2-1; 10 positions agree with TRBD2. Looked up from germline, CDR1 is SQVTM and CDR2 is ANQGSEA. CDR3 length: 12 residues. The CDR3 DNA is TGCAGCGTCGAATCCCCGGTAGCGGGGGGACTCTTC. Amino acids: CSVESPVAGGLF.

This clonotype was counted a few times. The V and J genes are TRBV20-1 and TRBJ2-3; D uncertain. Trimming shortened V by 3 bases and J by 3 bases, and 7 bases separated the two germline ends. The CDR3 totals 12 residues. The V gene's germline CDR1 is DFQATT and CDR2 SNEGSKA (reference sequence). The CDR3 region is CSARVLTDTQYF. The CDR3, as DNA: TGCAGTGCTAGGGTCCTAACAGATACGCAGTATTTT.

The chain couples TRBV14 to TRBJ2-1; 7 bases are shared with TRBD1. The assigned J gene may be wrong: the sequence end matches TRBJ2-7 better. There are 14 residues in the CDR3. CDR1 and CDR2 (germline): SGHDN, FVKESK. The CDR3 DNA is TGTGCCAGCAGCCAAGATTACAGGGGCAACGAGCAGTACTTC. This translates into CASSQDYRGNEQYF.

The table lists this clonotype with a few counts. The chain has TRBV7-9 and TRBJ1-1, with 7 positions matching TRBD1. The CDR3 extends over 14 amino acids. The V gene's germline CDR1 is SEHNR and CDR2 FQNEAQ (reference sequence). After removal of 5 bases from V and 5 bases from J, the junction contained 8 bases not matched to a gene. In nucleotides, the CDR3 is TGTGCCAGCAGCCCTCAGGGGGTCTGGACTGAAGCTTTCTTT. Its translation: CASSPQGVWTEAFF.

This clonotype was counted between two and nine times. The chain recombines TRBV7-8 with TRBJ1-3, with D maybe TRBD1 (6 bases). This CDR3 is 15 amino acids long. Trimming cost V 6 bases and J 4 bases, with 16 bases left between them. Per the germline V gene, CDR1 is SGHVS and CDR2 is FQNEAQ. The CDR3 DNA is TGTGCCAGCAGAAAGGACAGAACGGGGGGAAACACCATATATTTT. Translation: CASRKDRTGGNTIYF.